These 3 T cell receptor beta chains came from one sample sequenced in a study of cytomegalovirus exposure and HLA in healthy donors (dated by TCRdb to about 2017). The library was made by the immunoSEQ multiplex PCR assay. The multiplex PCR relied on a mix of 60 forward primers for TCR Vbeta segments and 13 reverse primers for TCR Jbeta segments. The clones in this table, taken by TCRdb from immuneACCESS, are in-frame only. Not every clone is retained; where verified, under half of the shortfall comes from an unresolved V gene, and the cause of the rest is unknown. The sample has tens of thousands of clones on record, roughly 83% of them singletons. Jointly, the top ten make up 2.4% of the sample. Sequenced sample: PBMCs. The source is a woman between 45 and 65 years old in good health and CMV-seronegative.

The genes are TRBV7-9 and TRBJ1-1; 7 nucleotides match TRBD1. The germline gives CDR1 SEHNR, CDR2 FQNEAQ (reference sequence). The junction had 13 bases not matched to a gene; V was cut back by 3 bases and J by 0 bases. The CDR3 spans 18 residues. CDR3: CASSFDRDLQIMNTEAFF. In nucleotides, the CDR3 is TGTGCCAGCAGCTTCGACAGGGATTTACAGATCATGAACACTGAAGCTTTCTTT.

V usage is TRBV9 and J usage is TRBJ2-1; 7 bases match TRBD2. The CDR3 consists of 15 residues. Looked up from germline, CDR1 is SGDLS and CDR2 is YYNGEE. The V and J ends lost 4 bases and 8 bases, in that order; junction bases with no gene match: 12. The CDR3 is CASSSSGEGYDEQFF. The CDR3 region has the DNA TGTGCCAGCAGCTCAAGCGGGGAGGGATACGATGAGCAGTTCTTC.

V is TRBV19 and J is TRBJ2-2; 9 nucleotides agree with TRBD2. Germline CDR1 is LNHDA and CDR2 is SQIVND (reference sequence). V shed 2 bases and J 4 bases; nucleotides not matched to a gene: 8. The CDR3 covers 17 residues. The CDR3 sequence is CASSIPRGLALTGELFF. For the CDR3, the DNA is TGTGCCAGTAGTATACCCCGAGGACTAGCGCTCACCGGGGAGCTGTTTTTT. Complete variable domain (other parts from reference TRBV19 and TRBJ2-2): DGGITQSPKYLFRKEGQNVTLSCEQNLNHDAMYWYRQDPGQGLRLIYYSQIVNDFQKGDIAEGYSVSREKKESFPLTVTSAQKNPTAFYLCASSIPRGLALTGELFFGEGSRLTVL.